One and the same sample provided the 13 T cell receptor beta chains below, sequenced in a study of shared clonotypes between healthy human individuals. Terminally differentiated effector memory CD45RA+ cells were excluded from the naive CD8 cells, which were CD45RO-negative and positively selected for CCR7. TCRdb's table, derived via immunoSEQ multiplex PCR, lists solely in-frame clones and lacks some. The sample has about 1.9 million clones; approximately 92% are singletons. The sample comprised naive CD8+ T cells from PBMCs. These receptors all come from a man aged 18 to 29 in good health. Some clones in this sample may be carry-over from other donors' samples.

This sequence joins TRBV4-1 and TRBJ2-1; D call uncertain. V was trimmed by 3 bases and J by 9 bases, leaving 18 bases between them. The CDR3 runs 15 residues. Germline values: CDR1 MGHRA, CDR2 YSYEKL. For the CDR3, the DNA is TGCGCCAGCAGCCAGGACCGGGCCCCGGCGGTTGAGCAGTTCTTC. It encodes CASSQDRAPAVEQFF.

The chain carries TRBV6-5 and TRBJ2-7, with 11 nucleotides matching TRBD1. From germline, CDR1 is MNHEY and CDR2 SVGAGI. The CDR3 totals 14 residues. Trimming removed 5 bases from V and 5 bases from J; junction bases left unmatched: 5. CDR3 region: CASSPGQGGDEQYF. CDR3 nucleotides: TGTGCCAGCAGTCCGGGACAGGGGGGGGACGAGCAGTACTTC.

The J gene is TRBJ2-7, the V gene TRBV27; D gene ambiguous. CDR3 length equals 13 residues. Germline V gene sequence: CDR1 MNHEY, CDR2 SMNVEV (reference sequence). V dropped 6 bases and J dropped 5 bases, with 14 bases sitting between them. The CDR3 DNA is TGTGCCAGCAGCCCCGGACCCTGGGACGAGCAGTACTTC. The encoded protein is CASSPGPWDEQYF.

The genes are TRBV29-1 and TRBJ1-4; maybe TRBD1 (5 bases). Germline V gene lookup returns CDR1 SQVTM and CDR2 ANQGSEA. V dropped 7 bases and J dropped 7 bases, with 16 bases sitting between them. The CDR3 loop spans 13 amino acids. CDR3 protein: CSAAGRDGEKLFF. As DNA, the CDR3 is TGCAGCGCTGCGGGCAGGGACGGTGAAAAACTGTTTTTT.

The chain joins TRBV4-1 to TRBJ2-1; TRBD1 matches at 7 bases. The junction had 7 bases not matched to a gene; V was cut back by 5 bases and J by 0 bases. CDR3 size: 16 residues. Germline CDR1 MGHRA, CDR2 YSYEKL. The chain's CDR3 is CASSTAGGSSYNEQFF. In nucleotides, the CDR3 is TGCGCCAGCAGCACAGCAGGGGGTAGCTCCTACAATGAGCAGTTCTTC.

The chain has TRBV9 and TRBJ2-5, with unresolved D. The CDR3 sequence is 14 residues long. The germline CDR1 and CDR2 sequences are SGDLS and YYNGEE. Trimming pared 3 bases from V and 2 bases from J, leaving 11 bases between. CDR3 loop: CASSEDLSQETQYF. CDR3 nucleotide sequence: TGTGCCAGCAGCGAAGACCTATCTCAAGAGACCCAGTACTTC.

This chain uses TRBV25-1 with TRBJ1-2; no definite D call. Between the trimmed V and J ends, which lost 5 bases and 5 bases, there was a span of 15 bases. The CDR3 is 14 residues long. CDR1 and CDR2 (germline): MGHDK, SYGVNS. The CDR3 is CASSHPRAQYGYTF. DNA for the CDR3: TGTGCCAGCAGTCACCCACGGGCCCAGTATGGCTACACCTTC.

This clone was seen only once. The chain combines TRBV11-3 with TRBJ2-7, with D possibly TRBD1 on 5 matching bases. This CDR3 has 13 amino acids. The V end was cut by 0 bases, the J end by 6 bases, with 9 bases between. Germline V gene lookup returns CDR1 SGHNT and CDR2 YENEEA. The CDR3 sequence is CASSLDRAAEQYF. The CDR3 nucleotides are TGTGCCAGCAGCTTAGACAGGGCGGCCGAGCAGTACTTC.

The chain links TRBV9 to TRBJ2-1, with a tentative D call TRBD2 (5 bases). Germline lookup yields CDR1 SGDLS and CDR2 YYNGEE. The CDR3 extends over 14 amino acids. The V end lost 1 base, the J end lost 9 bases, and 14 bases lay between the germline ends. CDR3 residues: CASSVNLALREQFF. The CDR3 bases are TGTGCCAGCAGCGTAAACCTAGCTCTCCGTGAGCAGTTCTTC.

Concerning this clone itself: At the DNA level, this CDR3 is encoded by other sequences in the same sample as well. V usage is TRBV27 and J usage is TRBJ1-2; D possibly corresponds to TRBD1 (5 bases). Germline-derived CDR1 and CDR2 are MNHEY and SMNVEV (reference sequence). The CDR3 is 13 residues long. Trimming cost V 3 bases and J 6 bases, with 11 bases left between them. The CDR3 DNA follows: TGTGCCAGCAGTTTCCTAGGGGCGGATGGCTACACCTTC. Protein sequence: CASSFLGADGYTF.

About this clone itself: Different DNA sequences within this sample yield the same CDR3. The CDR3 loop is CASSLIDRAYEQYF. CDR3 DNA: TGTGCCAGCAGCTTGATCGACAGGGCCTACGAGCAGTACTTC. The V and J genes are TRBV5-6 and TRBJ2-7, with 7 bases identical to TRBD1. Germline CDR1 is SGHDT and CDR2 is YYEEEE. The V and J ends lost 1 base and 2 bases, in that order; junction bases with no gene match: 3. There are 14 residues in the CDR3.

This chain joins TRBV28 and TRBJ2-5; 8 positions agree with TRBD2. V lost 6 bases, J lost 6 bases, and 15 bases stayed unmatched. CDR3 length: 16 amino acids. CDR1 and CDR2 (germline): MDHEN, SYDVKM. For the CDR3, the DNA is TGTGCCAGCAGCCCAAGAGAGAGTAGCGGGAAACAGACCCAGTACTTC. Amino acids: CASSPRESSGKQTQYF.

The chain has TRBV9 and TRBJ1-1, with D maybe TRBD1 (6 bases). Germline V gives CDR1 SGDLS, CDR2 YYNGEE. The V and J ends lost 6 bases and 6 bases respectively, with 18 bases between them. The CDR3 covers 14 residues. The DNA of the CDR3 is TGTGCCAGCAACCCAACAGGGTTTGCCGCTGAAGCTTTCTTT. Translation: CASNPTGFAAEAFF.